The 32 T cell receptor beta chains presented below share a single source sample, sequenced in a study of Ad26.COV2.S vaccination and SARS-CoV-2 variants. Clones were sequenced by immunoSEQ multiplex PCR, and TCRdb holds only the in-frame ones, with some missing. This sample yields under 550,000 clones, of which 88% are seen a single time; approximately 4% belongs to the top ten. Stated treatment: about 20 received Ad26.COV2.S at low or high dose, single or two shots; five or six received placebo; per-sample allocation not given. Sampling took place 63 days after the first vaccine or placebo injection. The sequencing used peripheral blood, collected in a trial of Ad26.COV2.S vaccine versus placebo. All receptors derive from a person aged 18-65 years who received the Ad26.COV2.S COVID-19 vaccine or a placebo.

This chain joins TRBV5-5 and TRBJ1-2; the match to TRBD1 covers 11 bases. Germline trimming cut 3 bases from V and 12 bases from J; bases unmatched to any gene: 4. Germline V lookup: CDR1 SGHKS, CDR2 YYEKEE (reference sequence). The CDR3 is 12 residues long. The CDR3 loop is CASSWTGGVDTF. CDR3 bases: TGTGCCAGCAGCTGGACAGGGGGCGTGGACACCTTC.

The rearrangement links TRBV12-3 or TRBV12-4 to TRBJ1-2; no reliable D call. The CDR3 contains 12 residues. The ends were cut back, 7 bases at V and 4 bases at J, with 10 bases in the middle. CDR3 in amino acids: CASTDRSYGYTF. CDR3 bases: TGTGCCAGCACGGACCGTAGCTATGGCTACACCTTC.

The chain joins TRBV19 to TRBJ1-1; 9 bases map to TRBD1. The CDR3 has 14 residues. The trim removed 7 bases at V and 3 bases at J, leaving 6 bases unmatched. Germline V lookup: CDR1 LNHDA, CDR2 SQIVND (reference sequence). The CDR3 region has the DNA TGTGCCAGTACCACCGGGACAGGGTACACTGAAGCTTTCTTT. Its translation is CASTTGTGYTEAFF.

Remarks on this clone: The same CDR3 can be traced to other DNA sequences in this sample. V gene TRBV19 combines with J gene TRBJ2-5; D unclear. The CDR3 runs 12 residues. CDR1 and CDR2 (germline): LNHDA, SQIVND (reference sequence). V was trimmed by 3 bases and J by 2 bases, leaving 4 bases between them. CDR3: CASSIGQETQYF. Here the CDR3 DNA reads TGTGCCAGTAGTATTGGGCAAGAGACCCAGTACTTC.

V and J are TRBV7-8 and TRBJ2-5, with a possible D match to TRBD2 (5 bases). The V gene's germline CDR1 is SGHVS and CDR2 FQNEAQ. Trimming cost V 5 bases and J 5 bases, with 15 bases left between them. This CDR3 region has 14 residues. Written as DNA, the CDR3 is TGTGCCAGCAGCCATACGGGAATGGGCGAGACCCAGTACTTC. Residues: CASSHTGMGETQYF.

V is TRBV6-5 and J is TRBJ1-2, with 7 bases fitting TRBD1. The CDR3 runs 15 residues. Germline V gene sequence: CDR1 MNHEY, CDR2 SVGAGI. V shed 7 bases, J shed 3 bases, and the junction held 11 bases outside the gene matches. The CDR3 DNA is TGTGCCAGCATATCCCTCGGACAGGCTTACTATGGCTACACCTTC. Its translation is CASISLGQAYYGYTF.

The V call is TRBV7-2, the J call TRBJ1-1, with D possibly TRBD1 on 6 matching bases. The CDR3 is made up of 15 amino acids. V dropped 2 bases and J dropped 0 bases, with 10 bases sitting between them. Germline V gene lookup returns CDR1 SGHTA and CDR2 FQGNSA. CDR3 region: CASSLRQGLNTEAFF. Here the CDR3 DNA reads TGTGCCAGCAGCTTAAGGCAGGGGTTGAACACTGAAGCTTTCTTT.

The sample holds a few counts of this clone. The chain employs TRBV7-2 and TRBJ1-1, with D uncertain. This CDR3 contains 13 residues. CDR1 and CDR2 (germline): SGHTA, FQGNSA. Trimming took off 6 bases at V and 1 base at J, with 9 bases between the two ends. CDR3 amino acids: CASSFNGNTEAFF. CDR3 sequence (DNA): TGTGCCAGCAGTTTTAACGGGAACACTGAAGCTTTCTTT.

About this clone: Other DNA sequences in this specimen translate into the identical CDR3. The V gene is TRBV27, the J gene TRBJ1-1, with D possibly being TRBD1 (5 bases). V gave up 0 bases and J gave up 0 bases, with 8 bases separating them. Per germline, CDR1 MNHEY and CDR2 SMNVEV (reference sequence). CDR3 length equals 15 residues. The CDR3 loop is CASSLSAGLNTEAFF. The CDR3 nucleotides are TGTGCCAGCAGTTTATCTGCAGGGCTGAACACTGAAGCTTTCTTT.

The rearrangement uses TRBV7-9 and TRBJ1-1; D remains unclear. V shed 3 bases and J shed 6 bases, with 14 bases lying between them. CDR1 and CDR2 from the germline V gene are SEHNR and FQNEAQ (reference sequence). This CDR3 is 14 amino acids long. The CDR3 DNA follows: TGTGCCAGCAGCTTTAAGGGAGGTAGGGCTGAAGCTTTCTTT. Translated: CASSFKGGRAEAFF.

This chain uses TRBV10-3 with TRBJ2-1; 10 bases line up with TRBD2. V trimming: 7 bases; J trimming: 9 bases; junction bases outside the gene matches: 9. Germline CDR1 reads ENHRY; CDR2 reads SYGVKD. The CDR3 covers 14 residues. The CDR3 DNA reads TGTGCCATCAATCGCAGCGGGGGGGCCGGTGAGCAGTTCTTC. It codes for CAINRSGGAGEQFF.

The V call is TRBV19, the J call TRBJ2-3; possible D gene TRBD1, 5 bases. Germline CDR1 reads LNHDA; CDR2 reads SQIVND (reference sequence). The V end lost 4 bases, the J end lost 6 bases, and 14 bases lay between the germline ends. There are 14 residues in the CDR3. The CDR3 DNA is TGTGCCAGTAGTACCTTGGACACGAGGGATACGCAGTATTTT. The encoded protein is CASSTLDTRDTQYF.

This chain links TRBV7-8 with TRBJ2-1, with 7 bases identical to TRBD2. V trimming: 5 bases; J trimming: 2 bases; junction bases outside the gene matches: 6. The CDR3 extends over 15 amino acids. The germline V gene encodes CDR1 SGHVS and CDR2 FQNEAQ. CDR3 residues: CASSRTGTTYNEQFF. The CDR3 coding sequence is TGTGCCAGCAGCCGAACCGGGACTACCTACAATGAGCAGTTCTTC. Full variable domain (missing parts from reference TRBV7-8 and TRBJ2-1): GAGVSQSPRYKVAKRGQDVALRCDPISGHVSLFWYQQALGQGPEFLTYFQNEAQLDKSGLPSDRFFAERPEGSVSTLKIQRTQQEDSAVYLCASSRTGTTYNEQFFGPGTRLTVL.

The CDR3 DNA follows: TGCGCCAGCTCGGGACAGGGCTCCTACAATGAGCAGTTCTTC. It translates to CASSGQGSYNEQFF. The chain has TRBV10-2 and TRBJ2-1, with 9 bases matching TRBD1. Germline V lookup: CDR1 WSHSY, CDR2 SAAADI. After removal of 8 bases from V and 0 bases from J, the junction contained 2 bases not matched to a gene. There are 14 residues in the CDR3.

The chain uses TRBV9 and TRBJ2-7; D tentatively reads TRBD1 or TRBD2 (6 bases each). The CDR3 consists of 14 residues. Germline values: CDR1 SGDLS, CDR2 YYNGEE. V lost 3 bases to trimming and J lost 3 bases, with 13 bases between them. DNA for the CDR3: TGTGCCAGCAGCGCGGGGGCATTCGACTACGAGCAGTACTTC. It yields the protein CASSAGAFDYEQYF. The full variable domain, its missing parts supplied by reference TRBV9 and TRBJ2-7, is DSGVTQTPKHLITATGQRVTLRCSPRSGDLSVYWYQQSLDQGLQFLIQYYNGEERAKGNILERFSAQQFPDLHSELNLSSLELGDSALYFCASSAGAFDYEQYFGPGTRLTVT.

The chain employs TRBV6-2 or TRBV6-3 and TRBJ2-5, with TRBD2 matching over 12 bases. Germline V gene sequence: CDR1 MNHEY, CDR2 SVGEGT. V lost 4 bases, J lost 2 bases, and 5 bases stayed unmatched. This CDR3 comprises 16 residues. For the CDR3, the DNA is TGTGCCAGCAGTTCGACTAGCGGGGGAGCGCAAGAGACCCAGTACTTC. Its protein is CASSSTSGGAQETQYF.

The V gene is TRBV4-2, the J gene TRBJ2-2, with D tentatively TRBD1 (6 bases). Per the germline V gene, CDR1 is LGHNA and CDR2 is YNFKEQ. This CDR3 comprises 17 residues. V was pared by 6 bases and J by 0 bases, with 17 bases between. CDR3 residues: CASRSGGGQANTGELFF. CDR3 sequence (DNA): TGTGCCAGCAGGAGCGGTGGGGGACAAGCGAACACCGGGGAGCTGTTTTTT.

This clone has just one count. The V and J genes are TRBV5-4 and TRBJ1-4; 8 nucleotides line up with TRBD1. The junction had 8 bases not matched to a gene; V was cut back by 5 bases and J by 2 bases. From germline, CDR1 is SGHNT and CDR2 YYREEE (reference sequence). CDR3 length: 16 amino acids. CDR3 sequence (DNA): TGTGCCAGCAGTCCCGGACAGGGCAGTACTAATGAAAAACTGTTTTTT. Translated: CASSPGQGSTNEKLFF.

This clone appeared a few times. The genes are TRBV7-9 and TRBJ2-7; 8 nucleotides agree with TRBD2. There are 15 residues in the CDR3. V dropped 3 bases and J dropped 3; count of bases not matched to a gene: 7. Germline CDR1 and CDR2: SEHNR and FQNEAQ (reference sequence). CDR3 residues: CASSFPSGPNYEQYF. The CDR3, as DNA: TGTGCCAGCAGCTTCCCTAGCGGGCCGAACTACGAGCAGTACTTC.

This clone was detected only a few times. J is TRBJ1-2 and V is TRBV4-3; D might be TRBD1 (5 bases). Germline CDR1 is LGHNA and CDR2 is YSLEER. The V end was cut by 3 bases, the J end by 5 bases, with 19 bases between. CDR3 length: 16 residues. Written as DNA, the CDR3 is TGCGCCAGCAGCCAGATAGTCGAAGGGACCGGATATGGCTACACCTTC. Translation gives CASSQIVEGTGYGYTF.

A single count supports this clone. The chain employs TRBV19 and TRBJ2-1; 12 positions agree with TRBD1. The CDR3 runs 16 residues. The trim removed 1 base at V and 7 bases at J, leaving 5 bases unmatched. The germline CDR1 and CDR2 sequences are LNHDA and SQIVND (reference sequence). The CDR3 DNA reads TGTGCCAGTAGTATAGTTGCGGGACAGGGGGCAAATGAGCAGTTCTTC. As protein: CASSIVAGQGANEQFF.

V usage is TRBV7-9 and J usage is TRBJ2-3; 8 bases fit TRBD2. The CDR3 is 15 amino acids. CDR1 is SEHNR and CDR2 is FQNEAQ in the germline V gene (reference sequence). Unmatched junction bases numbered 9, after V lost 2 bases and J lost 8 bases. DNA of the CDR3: TGTGCCAGCAGCTTACTCGCGGGGGGCGCGGGTACGCAGTATTTT. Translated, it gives CASSLLAGGAGTQYF. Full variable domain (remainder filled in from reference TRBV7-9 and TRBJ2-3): DTGVSQNPRHKITKRGQNVTFRCDPISEHNRLYWYRQTLGQGPEFLTYFQNEAQLEKSRLLSDRFSAERPKGSFSTLEIQRTEQGDSAMYLCASSLLAGGAGTQYFGPGTRLTVL.

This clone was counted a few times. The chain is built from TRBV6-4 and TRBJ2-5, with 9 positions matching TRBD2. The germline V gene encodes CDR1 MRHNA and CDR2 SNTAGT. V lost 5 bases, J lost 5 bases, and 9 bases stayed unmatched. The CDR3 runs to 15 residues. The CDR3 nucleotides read TGTGCCAGCAGTCCGACTAGCGGTACGTCGGAGACCCAGTACTTC. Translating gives CASSPTSGTSETQYF.

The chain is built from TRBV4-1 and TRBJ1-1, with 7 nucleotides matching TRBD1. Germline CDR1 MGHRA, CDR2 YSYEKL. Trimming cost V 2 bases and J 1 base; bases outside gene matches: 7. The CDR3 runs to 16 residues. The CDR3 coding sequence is TGCGCCAGCAGCCAATACAGGGGCGGGGGGAACACTGAAGCTTTCTTT. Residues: CASSQYRGGGNTEAFF.

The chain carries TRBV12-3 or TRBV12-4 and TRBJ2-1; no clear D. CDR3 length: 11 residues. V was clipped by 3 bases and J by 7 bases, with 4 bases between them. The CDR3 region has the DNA TGTGCCAGCAGTTTTTCGAATGAGCAGTTCTTC. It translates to CASSFSNEQFF.

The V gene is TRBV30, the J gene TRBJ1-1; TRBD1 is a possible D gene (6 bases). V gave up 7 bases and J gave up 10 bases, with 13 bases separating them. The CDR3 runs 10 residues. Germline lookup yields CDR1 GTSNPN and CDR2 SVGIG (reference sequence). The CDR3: CAFYGGRAFF. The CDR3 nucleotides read TGTGCCTTCTATGGGGGGCGAGCTTTCTTT.

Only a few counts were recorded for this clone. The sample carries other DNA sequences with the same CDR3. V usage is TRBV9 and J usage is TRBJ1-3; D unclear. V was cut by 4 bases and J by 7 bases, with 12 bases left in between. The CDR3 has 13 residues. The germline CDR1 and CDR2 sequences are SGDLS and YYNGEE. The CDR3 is CASSPRAGNTIYF. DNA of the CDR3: TGTGCCAGCAGCCCCCGCGCCGGGAACACCATATATTTT.

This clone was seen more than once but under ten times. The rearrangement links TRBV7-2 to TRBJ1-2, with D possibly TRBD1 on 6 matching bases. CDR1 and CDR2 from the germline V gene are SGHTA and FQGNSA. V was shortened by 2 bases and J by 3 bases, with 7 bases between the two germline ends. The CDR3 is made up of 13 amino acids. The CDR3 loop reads CASSLRQDYGYTF. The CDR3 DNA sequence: TGTGCCAGCAGCTTACGACAGGACTATGGCTACACCTTC.

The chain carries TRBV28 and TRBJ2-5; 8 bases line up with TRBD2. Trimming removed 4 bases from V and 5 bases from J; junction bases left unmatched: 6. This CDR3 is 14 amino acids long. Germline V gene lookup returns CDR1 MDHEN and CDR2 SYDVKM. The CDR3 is CASSWSGGPETQYF. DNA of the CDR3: TGTGCCAGCAGTTGGTCGGGGGGGCCGGAGACCCAGTACTTC.

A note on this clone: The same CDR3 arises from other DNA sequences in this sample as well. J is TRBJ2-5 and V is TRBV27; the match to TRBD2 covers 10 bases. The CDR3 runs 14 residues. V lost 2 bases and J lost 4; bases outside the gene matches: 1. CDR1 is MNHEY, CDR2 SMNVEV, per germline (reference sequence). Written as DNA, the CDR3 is TGTGCCAGCAGTTTAGCTAGCGGGGGAGAGACCCAGTACTTC. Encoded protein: CASSLASGGETQYF.

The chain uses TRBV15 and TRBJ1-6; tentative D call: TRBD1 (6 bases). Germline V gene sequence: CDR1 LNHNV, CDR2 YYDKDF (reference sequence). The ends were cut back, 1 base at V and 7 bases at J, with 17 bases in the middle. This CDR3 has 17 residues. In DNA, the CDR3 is TGTGCCACCAGCAGAGGGGCGACGTGGGACACCAATTCACCCCTCCACTTT. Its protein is CATSRGATWDTNSPLHF.

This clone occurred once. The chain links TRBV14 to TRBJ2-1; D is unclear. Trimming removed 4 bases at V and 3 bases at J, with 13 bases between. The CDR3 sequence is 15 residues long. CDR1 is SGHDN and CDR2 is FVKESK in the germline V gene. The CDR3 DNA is TGTGCCAGCAGCCCACTTGACACGATCTACAATGAGCAGTTCTTC. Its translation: CASSPLDTIYNEQFF. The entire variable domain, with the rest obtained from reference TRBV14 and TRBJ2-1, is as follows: EAGVTQFPSHSVIEKGQTVTLRCDPISGHDNLYWYRRVMGKEIKFLLHFVKESKQDESGMPNNRFLAERTGGTYSTLKVQPAELEDSGVYFCASSPLDTIYNEQFFGPGTRLTVL.